This T cell receptor (beta chain) was sequenced during a study of beta chain features in type 1 diabetes. Study as a whole: In age, gender and cell yields, patients were similar to healthy donors. Study-wide points: No resolution was reached here on whether HLA type influences TCRB rearrangement.

This clone was seen a few times. The antigen remains undetermined. Expressed TCRB transcripts were sequenced after all isolated RNA was converted to cDNA. Repertoires were generated with immunoSEQ multiplex PCR, while TCRdb's copy carries only in-frame clones and drops some. The sample holds a few hundred thousand clones, around 12% seen once. One heparinised blood draw, averaging about 100 mL, came from each donor. This sequence was found in a man younger than 30 in good health. The sequencing input was naive CD4+ T cells from blood.

The DNA of the CDR3 is TGTGCCAGCAGTGGTGACAGGGTAGGGACTGAAGCTTTCTTT. This translates into CASSGDRVGTEAFF. This sequence joins TRBV25-1 and TRBJ1-1; 7 bases match TRBD1. V dropped 4 bases and J dropped 5; count of bases not matched to a gene: 7. Germline V gene sequence: CDR1 MGHDK, CDR2 SYGVNS. CDR3 length: 14 residues. Filled out from reference TRBV25-1 and TRBJ1-1, the complete variable domain reads EADIYQTPRYLVIGTGKKITLECSQTMGHDKMYWYQQDPGMELHLIHYSYGVNSTEKGDLSSESTVSRIRTEHFPLTLESARPSHTSQYLCASSGDRVGTEAFFGQGTRLTVV.